This T cell receptor (beta chain) was identified in a study of cytomegalovirus exposure and HLA in healthy donors. Sampled while nominally healthy, donors likely had unrecorded immune exposures. This clone came up once. Antigen: not known. Notes on the study in general: TCR sequences were mostly rare, though some public TCRs occurred in many donors. Within an earlier analysis, most TCR beta V segments proved productive either about 90% or about 30% of the time. V- and J-gene trimming of TCR beta was linked (in a later analysis) to a missense DCLRE1C variant.

Primers for the PCR totalled 60 Vbeta and 13 Jbeta. The table came from immunoSEQ multiplex PCR; TCRdb's copy has only in-frame clones and leaves some out. The data contain about 190,000 clones, roughly 80% of them seen just once; the ten biggest clones take up 3% to 4%. Germline V gives CDR1 SSHAT, CDR2 FNYEAQ (reference sequence). CDR3 length: 17 residues. V shed 8 bases, J shed 2 bases, and the junction held 17 bases outside the gene matches. This sequence joins TRBV7-7 and TRBJ2-5, with 7 bases that match TRBD2. Sequenced input: PBMCs. The TCR originated in a man aged 45-65 years in good health and CMV-seronegative. The CDR3 DNA follows: TGTGCCAGCTTTCGGGCCCCTGCGGGGGAGGGTCAAGAGACCCAGTACTTC. The encoded protein is CASFRAPAGEGQETQYF.